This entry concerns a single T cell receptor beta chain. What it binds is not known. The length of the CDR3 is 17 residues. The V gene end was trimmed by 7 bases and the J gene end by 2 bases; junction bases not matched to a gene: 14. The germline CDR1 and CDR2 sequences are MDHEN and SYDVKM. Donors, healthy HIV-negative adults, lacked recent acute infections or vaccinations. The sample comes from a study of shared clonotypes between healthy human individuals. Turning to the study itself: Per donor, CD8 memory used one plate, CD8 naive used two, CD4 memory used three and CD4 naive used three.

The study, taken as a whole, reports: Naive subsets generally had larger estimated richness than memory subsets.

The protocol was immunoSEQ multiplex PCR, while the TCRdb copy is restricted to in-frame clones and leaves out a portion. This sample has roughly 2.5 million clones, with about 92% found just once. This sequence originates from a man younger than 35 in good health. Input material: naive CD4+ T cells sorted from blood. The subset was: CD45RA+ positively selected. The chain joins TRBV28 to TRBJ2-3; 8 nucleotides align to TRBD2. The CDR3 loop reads CASTHGGSGALTDTQYF. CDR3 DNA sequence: TGTGCCAGCACCCATGGGGGTAGCGGGGCCCTCACAGATACGCAGTATTTT.